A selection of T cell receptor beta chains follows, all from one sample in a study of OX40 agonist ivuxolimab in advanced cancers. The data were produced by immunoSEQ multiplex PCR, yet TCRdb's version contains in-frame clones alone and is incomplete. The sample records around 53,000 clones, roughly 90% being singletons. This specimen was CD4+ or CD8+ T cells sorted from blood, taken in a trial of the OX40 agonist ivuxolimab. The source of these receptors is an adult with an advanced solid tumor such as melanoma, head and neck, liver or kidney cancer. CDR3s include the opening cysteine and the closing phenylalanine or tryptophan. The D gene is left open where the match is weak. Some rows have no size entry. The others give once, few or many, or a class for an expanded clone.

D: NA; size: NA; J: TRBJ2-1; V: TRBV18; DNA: TGTGCCAGCTCACCGAGGGACACCAACAATGAGCAGTTCTTC; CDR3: CASSPRDTNNEQFF
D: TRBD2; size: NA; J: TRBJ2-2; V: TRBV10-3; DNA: TGTGCCATCAGCGACCCTAATAAGCGGGAGGCCTCCACCGGGGAGCTGTTTTTT; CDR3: CAISDPNKREASTGELFF
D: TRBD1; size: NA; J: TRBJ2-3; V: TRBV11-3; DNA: TGTGCCAGCAGCAGGACAGGGTCAGATACGCAGTATTTT; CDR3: CASSRTGSDTQYF
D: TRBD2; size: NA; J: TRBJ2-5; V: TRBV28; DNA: TGTGCCAGCAGCCGCCCCCCACTAGCGGGAGGGCCGGGTGGAGAGACCCAGTACTTC; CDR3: CASSRPPLAGGPGGETQYF
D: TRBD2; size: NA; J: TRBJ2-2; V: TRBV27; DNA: TGTGCCAGCACTCTAGCGGGAGGAGCCGGGGAGCTGTTTTTT; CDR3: CASTLAGGAGELFF
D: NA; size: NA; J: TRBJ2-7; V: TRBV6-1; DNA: TGTGCCAGCAGGGGGATAGTGAATGAGAGGCAGTACTTC; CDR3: CASRGIVNERQYF
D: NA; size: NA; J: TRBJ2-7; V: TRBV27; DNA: TGTGCCAGCAGCAACCCCCGAGGAGGGCCCGGGGGCGAGCAGTACTTC; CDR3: CASSNPRGGPGGEQYF
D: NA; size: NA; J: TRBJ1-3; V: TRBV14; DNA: TGTGCCAGCAGCTACGGACTTTTCTCTGGAAACACCATATATTTT; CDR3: CASSYGLFSGNTIYF
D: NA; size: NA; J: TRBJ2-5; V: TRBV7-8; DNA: TGTGCCAGCAGCCCGGCCGGGAGAGTGGGGGGCCAAGAGACCCAGTACTTC; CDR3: CASSPAGRVGGQETQYF
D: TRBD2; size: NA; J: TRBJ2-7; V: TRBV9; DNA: TGTGCCAGCAGCCCCGGGACTAGCGGGAGTGGCGAGCAGTACTTC; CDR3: CASSPGTSGSGEQYF
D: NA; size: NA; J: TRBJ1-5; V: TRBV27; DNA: TGTGCTAGCAGTTTCAAGTCCGATAGCAATCAGCCCCAGCATTTT; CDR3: CASSFKSDSNQPQHF
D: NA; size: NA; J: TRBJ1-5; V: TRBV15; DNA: TGTGCCACCAGCAGAGATTTCAGCAGCAATCAGCCCCAGCATTTT; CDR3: CATSRDFSSNQPQHF
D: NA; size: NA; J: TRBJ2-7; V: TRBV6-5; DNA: TGTGCCAGCAGAAATGGGGGATCCTACGAGCAGTACTTC; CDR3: CASRNGGSYEQYF
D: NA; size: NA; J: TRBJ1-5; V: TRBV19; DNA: TGTGCCAGTAGTATATCAGGGGTAGGGCCCCAGCATTTT; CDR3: CASSISGVGPQHF
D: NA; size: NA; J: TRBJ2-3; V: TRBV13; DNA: TGTGCCAGCAGTCCAGGAAGGGGAGATACGCAGTATTTT; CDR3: CASSPGRGDTQYF
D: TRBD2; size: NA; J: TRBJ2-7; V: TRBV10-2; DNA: TGCGCCAGCGGGACTAGCGGGAGCTACGAGCAGTACTTC; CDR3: CASGTSGSYEQYF
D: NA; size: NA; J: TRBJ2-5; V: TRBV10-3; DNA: TGTGCCATCAGCTGGACTATTCAAGAGACCCAGTACTTC; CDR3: CAISWTIQETQYF
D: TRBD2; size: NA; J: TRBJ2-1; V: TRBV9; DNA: TGTGCCAGCAGCGTTAGCGGGGGGTCTTTCGGTGAGCAGTTCTTC; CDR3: CASSVSGGSFGEQFF
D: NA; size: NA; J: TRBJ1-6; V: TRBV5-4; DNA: TGTGCCAGCAGCTTTTTGGAAAATTCACCCCTCCACTTT; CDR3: CASSFLENSPLHF
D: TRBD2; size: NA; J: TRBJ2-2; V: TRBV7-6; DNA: TGTGCCAGCAGCTCAAGCGGGGTTAAGGACCTATCCGGGGAGCTGTTTTTT; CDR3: CASSSSGVKDLSGELFF
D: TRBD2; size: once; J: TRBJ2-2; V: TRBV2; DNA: TGTGCCAGCAGTTTTGACGGGAGGGCCACCGGGGAGCTGTTTTTT; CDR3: CASSFDGRATGELFF
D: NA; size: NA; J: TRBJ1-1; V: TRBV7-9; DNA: TGTGCCAGCAGCCGGGTGGCGGACACTGAAGCTTTCTTT; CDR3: CASSRVADTEAFF
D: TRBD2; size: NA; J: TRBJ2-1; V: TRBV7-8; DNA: TGTGCCAGCAGCAAAGGACTAGCGGGTGCCCTCAGCTCCTACAATGAGCAGTTCTTC; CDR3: CASSKGLAGALSSYNEQFF
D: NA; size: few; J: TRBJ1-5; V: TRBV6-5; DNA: TGTGCCAGCAGCCTTTCACGGGGTAGCAATCAGCCCCAGCATTTT; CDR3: CASSLSRGSNQPQHF
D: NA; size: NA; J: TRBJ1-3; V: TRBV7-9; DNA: TGTGCCAGCAGCTTAGGAGGGGGAAACACCATATATTTT; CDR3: CASSLGGGNTIYF
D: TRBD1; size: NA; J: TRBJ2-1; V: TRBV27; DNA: TGTGCCAGCAGTCCTCTTCTGACAGGGGACAATGAGCAGTTCTTC; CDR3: CASSPLLTGDNEQFF
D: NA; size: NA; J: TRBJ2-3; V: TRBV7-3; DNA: TGTGCCAGCAGCTTAAGGGGGCCAAGCCTAGCGGCTAGCACAGATACGCAGTATTTT; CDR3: CASSLRGPSLAASTDTQYF
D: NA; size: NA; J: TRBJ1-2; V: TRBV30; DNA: TGTGCCTGGAGTGGGGGCAGGGGCAATGGCTACACCTTC; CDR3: CAWSGGRGNGYTF
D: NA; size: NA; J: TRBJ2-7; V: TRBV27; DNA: TGTGCCAGCCGACCCACAGGGACCTACGAGCAGTACTTC; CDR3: CASRPTGTYEQYF
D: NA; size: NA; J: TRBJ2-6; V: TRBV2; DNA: TGTGCCAGCATTACCGACAGCTCTGGGGCCAACGTCCTGACTTTC; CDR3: CASITDSSGANVLTF
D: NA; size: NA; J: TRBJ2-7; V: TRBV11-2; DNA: TGTGCCAGCAACCAGGGGGGCCCCGGCTCCTACGAGCAGTACTTC; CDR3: CASNQGGPGSYEQYF
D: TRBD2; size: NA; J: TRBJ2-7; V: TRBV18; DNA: TGTGCCAGCTCACCTATAGCGGGAGCGGGCGAGCAGTACTTC; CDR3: CASSPIAGAGEQYF
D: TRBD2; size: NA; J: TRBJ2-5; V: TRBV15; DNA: TGTGCCACCAGCAGGACTAGCGGGAGTTGGGAGACCCAGTACTTC; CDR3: CATSRTSGSWETQYF
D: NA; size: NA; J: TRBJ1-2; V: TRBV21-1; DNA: TGTGCCAGCAGCAAATCCGGCGCTGGCTATGGCTACACCTTC; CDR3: CASSKSGAGYGYTF
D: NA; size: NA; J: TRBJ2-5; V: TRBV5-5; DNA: TGTGCCAGCAGCTTGGGGGCGGTAACGGAGACCCAGTACTTC; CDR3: CASSLGAVTETQYF
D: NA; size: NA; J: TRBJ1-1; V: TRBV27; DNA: TGTGCCAGCAGTTTACGTGGGGGGGGGAAGAGTTGGACTGAAGCTTTCTTT; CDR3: CASSLRGGGKSWTEAFF
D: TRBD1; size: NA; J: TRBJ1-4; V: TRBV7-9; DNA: TGTGCCAGCAGCCCCGGGACAGGGACAACTAATGAAAAACTGTTTTTT; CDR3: CASSPGTGTTNEKLFF
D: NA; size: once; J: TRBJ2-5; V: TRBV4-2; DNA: TGTGCCAGCAGGGCTGGGGTCCAAGAGACCCAGTACTTC; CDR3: CASRAGVQETQYF
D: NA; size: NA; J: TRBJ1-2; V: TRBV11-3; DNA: TGTGCCAGCAGCTTAGGGGTTGAGGGCCAGATCTATGGCTACACCTTC; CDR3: CASSLGVEGQIYGYTF
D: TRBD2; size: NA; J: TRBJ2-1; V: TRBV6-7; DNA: TGTGCCAGCAGAATCTCGACTAGCGGGAGGGCCCGGGTGCGGGAGCAGTTCTTC; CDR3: CASRISTSGRARVREQFF
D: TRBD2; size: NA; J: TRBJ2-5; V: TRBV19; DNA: TGTGCCAGTAGTAATCCTCGGGAAGCGGGATTACCAACATTTACCCAGTACTTC; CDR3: CASSNPREAGLPTFTQYF
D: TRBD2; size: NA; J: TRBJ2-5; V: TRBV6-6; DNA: TGTGCCAGCAGTCGAGCGGGAGGGCAAAAAGAGACCCAGTACTTC; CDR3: CASSRAGGQKETQYF
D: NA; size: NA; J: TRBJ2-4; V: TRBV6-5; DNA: TGTGCCAGCCAGGGAGCGGGCGGTGCCAAAAACATTCAGTACTTC; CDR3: CASQGAGGAKNIQYF
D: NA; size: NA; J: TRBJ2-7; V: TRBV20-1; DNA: TGCAGTGTTTCATACGAGCAGTACTTC; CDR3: CSVSYEQYF
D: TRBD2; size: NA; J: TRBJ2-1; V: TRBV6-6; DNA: TGTGCCAGCAGTTTAACGACTAGCGGGAGACGTCTCTTC; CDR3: CASSLTTSGRRLF
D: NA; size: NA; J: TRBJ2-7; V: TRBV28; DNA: TGTGCCAGCAGTTCACAAATTTACGAGCAGTACTTC; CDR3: CASSSQIYEQYF